This T cell receptor (beta chain) is drawn from a study of blood T cell repertoires in COVID-19. In the study overall: Researchers got acute and convalescent COVID-19 samples from the United States, Italy and Spain. T cells, B-cell-depleted T cells, or PBMCs supplied cDNA or gDNA.

Study processing details: Researchers report that nucleated cell counts were estimated from reference gene primer amplification. Profiled with immunoSEQ multiplex PCR; TCRdb holds only in-frame clones, not every one. V and J calls and clone size come straight from that table; D and trimming were deduced from the DNA. The sample includes more than 95,000 clones, about four fifths of them seen just once. V dropped 6 bases and J dropped 8 bases, with 15 bases sitting between them. The CDR3 is made up of 13 amino acids. Input material: peripheral blood. The chain uses TRBV12-3 or TRBV12-4 and TRBJ2-3; a weak D match, TRBD1 (7 bases). The clonotype comes from a man older than 75 with acute or convalescent COVID-19. CDR3: CASRGGQSGTQYF. The DNA for the CDR3 is TGTGCCAGCAGGGGGGGACAGTCAGGTACGCAGTATTTT.